The rows below give T cell receptor beta chains drawn from one sample of a study of blood T cells in healthy people across ages. TCRdb redid the calling of the 5' RACE reads with MiXCR, one entry per CDR3 protein. The table lists over a million distinct CDR3 sequences, about 25% of them singletons. These data also formed part of another study, on T cells of mothers and their children.

The sequenced sample consisted of blood. Every receptor here comes from a girl aged 2-10 years in good health. Each CDR3 is given with its conserved first and last residue. D genes are given only for firm matches. Size tells how often a clone was seen (once, few, many) or the class of an expanded clone, and some rows leave it out.

clone_size	d_call	v_call	j_call	cdr3_length	cdr3_aa	cdr3_nt
few	NA	TRBV5-6	TRBJ2-7	14	CASSQGGRVYEQYF	TGTGCCAGCAGCCAGGGGGGCCGGGTGTACGAGCAGTACTTC
few	NA	TRBV7-9	TRBJ2-7	16	CASSLGQSGARDEQYF	TGTGCCAGCAGCTTAGGGCAAAGTGGCGCCCGGGACGAGCAGTACTTC
few	TRBD2	TRBV27	TRBJ2-5	15	CASSSHGLAEETQYF	TGTGCCAGCAGTTCCCACGGACTAGCGGAAGAGACCCAGTACTTC
few	NA	TRBV3-1	TRBJ2-2	15	CASSQGAGVTGELFF	TGTGCCAGCAGCCAAGGTGCAGGGGTAACCGGGGAGCTGTTTTTT
few	NA	TRBV11-2	TRBJ2-5	16	CASRSIHGGLWETQYF	TGTGCCAGCAGAAGTATACATGGGGGGCTCTGGGAGACCCAGTACTTC
NA	NA	TRBV5-6	TRBJ2-3	13	CASSLVWKDTQYF	TGTGCCAGCAGCTTGGTTTGGAAAGATACGCAGTATTTT
few	NA	TRBV29-1	TRBJ1-1	15	CSVDPSQGLRVEAFF	TGCAGCGTCGATCCCTCTCAGGGGTTACGGGTTGAAGCTTTCTTT
NA	TRBD2	TRBV20-1	TRBJ2-7	14	CSARAGTSGYEQYF	TGCAGTGCTAGAGCCGGGACTAGCGGTTACGAGCAGTACTTC
NA	NA	TRBV2	TRBJ2-7	13	CASSGTVKYEQYF	TGTGCCAGCAGTGGGACAGTTAAATACGAGCAGTACTTC
NA	NA	TRBV20-1	TRBJ2-5	17	CSATNTAPGGPLREQYF	TGCAGTGCTACTAACACAGCGCCCGGAGGGCCTTTAAGGGAGCAGTACTTC
once	TRBD1	TRBV2	TRBJ2-7	13	CAVTRDRAYEQYF	TGTGCCGTCACCCGGGACAGGGCCTACGAGCAGTACTTC
few	NA	TRBV29-1	TRBJ2-2	14	CSVGRRAATGELFF	TGCAGCGTTGGAAGAAGGGCGGCCACCGGGGAGCTGTTTTTT
NA	NA	TRBV5-1	TRBJ2-5	14	CASSPFGGEKTQYF	TGCGCCAGCAGCCCTTTCGGCGGGGAAAAGACCCAGTACTTC
NA	NA	TRBV7-9	TRBJ2-1	11	CASSQQHEQFF	TGTGCCAGCAGTCAACAGCATGAGCAGTTCTTC
once	NA	TRBV11-2	TRBJ2-1	16	CASSEYRDCLRDEQFF	TGTGCCAGCAGCGAATACCGGGACTGCTTAAGGGATGAGCAGTTCTTC
NA	TRBD1	TRBV13	TRBJ2-1	15	CASSLGSEGTGEQFF	TGTGCCAGCAGCTTAGGGTCTGAGGGGACAGGGGAGCAGTTCTTC
NA	NA	TRBV2	TRBJ1-6	14	CASSDAENNSPLHF	TGTGCCAGCAGTGACGCAGAGAATAATTCACCCCTCCACTTT
few	NA	TRBV11-3	TRBJ1-2	18	CASSLESERGRSNYGYTF	TGTGCCAGCAGCTTAGAATCGGAACGAGGCCGAAGCAACTATGGCTACACCTTC
few	TRBD1	TRBV7-9	TRBJ2-5	15	CASSLRTGQLETQYF	TGTGCCAGCAGCTTAAGGACAGGGCAATTGGAGACCCAGTACTTC
NA	TRBD2	TRBV4-1	TRBJ2-7	14	CASSLSQREYEQYF	TGCGCCAGCAGCCTGAGTCAGCGGGAGTACGAGCAGTACTTC
NA	TRBD1	TRBV6-6	TRBJ2-7	11	CAAGQGSEQYF	TGTGCCGCGGGACAGGGATCCGAGCAGTACTTC
few	NA	TRBV7-6	TRBJ2-5	16	CASSLALSGYQETQYF	TGTGCCAGCAGCTTAGCGCTAAGCGGGTACCAAGAGACCCAGTACTTC
few	NA	TRBV20-1	TRBJ2-3	12	CSATGTEDTQYF	TGCAGTGCAACAGGGACTGAAGATACGCAGTATTTT
few	NA	TRBV7-2	TRBJ2-1	13	CASSLLRRGFQFF	TGTGCCAGCAGCTTGTTAAGGAGGGGTTTTCAGTTCTTC
NA	NA	TRBV27	TRBJ2-7	14	CASSPWGQSGEQYF	TGTGCCAGCAGTCCTTGGGGGCAGTCTGGGGAGCAGTACTTC
NA	TRBD2	TRBV20-1	TRBJ2-1	13	CSARRLAGAEQFF	TGCAGTGCTAGACGACTAGCGGGAGCAGAGCAGTTCTTC
NA	TRBD2	TRBV11-2	TRBJ2-5	18	CASSGGTSGRLREETQYF	TGTGCCAGCAGCGGGGGGACTAGCGGGAGACTCAGGGAAGAGACCCAGTACTTC
many	NA	TRBV12-3/TRBV12-4	TRBJ1-5	13	CASSLSSNQPQHF	TGTGCCAGCAGTTTATCTAGCAATCAGCCCCAGCATTTT
NA	TRBD1	TRBV6-5	TRBJ2-7	14	CASSRLTGGYEQYF	TGTGCCAGCAGCCGACTGACAGGGGGCTACGAGCAGTACTTC
few	TRBD1	TRBV28	TRBJ2-7	17	CASSSLRYDDRGNEQYF	TGTGCCAGCAGTTCGTTGAGGTACGATGACAGGGGAAACGAGCAGTACTTC
NA	NA	TRBV6-5	TRBJ1-1	12	CASLRSASEAFF	TGTGCCAGCCTCCGGAGCGCCTCTGAAGCTTTCTTT
few	NA	TRBV24-1	TRBJ2-7	14	CATAGRYESDEQYF	TGTGCCACCGCGGGCAGGTACGAATCGGACGAGCAGTACTTC
NA	NA	TRBV7-8	TRBJ2-7	16	CASSLAGRQVSYEQYF	TGTGCCAGCAGCTTAGCGGGCCGACAGGTCTCCTACGAGCAGTACTTC
few	NA	TRBV5-1	TRBJ2-7	11	CASSLSVEQYF	TGCGCCAGCAGCTTGTCGGTCGAGCAGTACTTC
few	TRBD1	TRBV28	TRBJ2-5	13	CASRRQGEETQYF	TGTGCCAGCAGGAGACAGGGGGAGGAGACCCAGTACTTC
NA	TRBD1	TRBV6-5	TRBJ1-5	16	CASSSSTDRAHVVQHF	TGTGCCAGCAGTAGCTCGACGGACAGGGCCCATGTGGTCCAGCATTTT
NA	TRBD2	TRBV29-1	TRBJ2-1	14	CSVESSGRPNEQFF	TGCAGCGTTGAATCTAGCGGGAGGCCCAATGAGCAGTTCTTC
many	NA	TRBV4-2	TRBJ2-1	13	CASGNGASNEQFF	TGTGCCAGCGGTAACGGGGCCTCCAATGAGCAGTTCTTC
NA	NA	TRBV2	TRBJ1-3	14	CASSGSNSGNTIYF	TGTGCCAGCAGTGGGTCAAACTCTGGAAACACCATATATTTT
few	TRBD1	TRBV6-6	TRBJ1-1	15	CASSYAGTGNTEAFF	TGTGCCAGCAGTTACGCAGGGACAGGGAACACTGAAGCTTTCTTT
few	TRBD2	TRBV20-1	TRBJ2-1	15	CSARDIAGVRNEQFF	TGCAGTGCTAGAGATATAGCGGGAGTTCGCAATGAGCAGTTCTTC
NA	TRBD2	TRBV12-3/TRBV12-4	TRBJ2-3	15	CASSFLAGPEGTQYF	TGTGCCAGCAGTTTTCTAGCGGGCCCCGAAGGTACGCAGTATTTT
NA	TRBD1	TRBV2	TRBJ2-5	15	CASGDRDRGKETQYF	TGTGCCAGCGGGGACCGGGACAGGGGCAAAGAGACCCAGTACTTC
few	TRBD1	TRBV7-9	TRBJ1-5	15	CASSLATTGAQPQHF	TGTGCCAGCAGCTTAGCTACTACAGGGGCTCAGCCCCAGCATTTT
NA	NA	TRBV12-3/TRBV12-4	TRBJ1-2	14	CASSLMEGSYGYTF	TGTGCCAGCAGTTTAATGGAGGGAAGCTATGGCTACACCTTC
NA	NA	TRBV18	TRBJ2-1	14	CASSRDISYNEQFF	TGTGCCAGCTCAAGGGACATCTCCTACAATGAGCAGTTCTTC
few	NA	TRBV20-1	TRBJ1-5	12	CSAGNSNQPQHF	TGCAGTGCGGGGAATAGCAATCAGCCCCAGCATTTT